These T cell receptor beta chains were read from a single sample in a study of shared clonotypes between healthy human individuals. The protocol was immunoSEQ multiplex PCR, while the TCRdb copy is restricted to in-frame clones and leaves out a portion. This sample has about 1.9 million clones, with around 93% found just once. Material: naive CD8+ T cells from PBMCs. These receptors were taken from a man younger than 30 in good health. Some clones in this sample may be carry-over from other donors' samples. Both conserved end residues are part of each CDR3. A D gene is named only where the DNA matches it firmly.

v_call,d_call,j_call,cdr3_nt,cdr3_aa
TRBV2,TRBD1,TRBJ1-1,TGTGCCAGCAGTGGGCCTGACAGGGCCACTGAAGCTTTCTTT,CASSGPDRATEAFF
TRBV6-5,-,TRBJ1-1,TGTGCCAGCAGTCCCAGGACAGCTTTACCCGCTGAAGCTTTCTTT,CASSPRTALPAEAFF
TRBV7-8,TRBD2,TRBJ2-3,TGTGCCAGCACTGGCGGACTAGCGAGACAAGATACGCAGTATTTT,CASTGGLARQDTQYF
TRBV7-9,-,TRBJ1-1,TGTGCCAGCAGCTTAGTTATGGGTGGGACTGAAGCTTTCTTT,CASSLVMGGTEAFF
TRBV7-9,TRBD2,TRBJ2-1,TGTGCCAGCCTAAGCGGGAGTCTTTACAATGAGCAGTTCTTC,CASLSGSLYNEQFF
TRBV7-6,-,TRBJ2-1,TGTGCCAGCAGCTTAGCGGTCTCCCTAGGGGCGAGTGAGCAGTTCTTC,CASSLAVSLGASEQFF
TRBV10-1,-,TRBJ2-1,TGCGCCAGCAGTGAAGGGCGGGGCCCTATGAATGAGCAGTTCTTC,CASSEGRGPMNEQFF
TRBV7-9,TRBD1,TRBJ1-1,TGTGCCAGCAGCTTAGCTCCCTCGGACAGGGGGAACACTGAAGCTTTCTTT,CASSLAPSDRGNTEAFF
TRBV19,-,TRBJ2-7,TGTGCCAGTAGTATAGCCGGAGGGGGAAGGGCCTACGAGCAGTACTTC,CASSIAGGGRAYEQYF
TRBV9,-,TRBJ2-7,TGTGCCAGCAGCGTAAGTGGGGGTCGCGCCGACGAGCAGTACTTC,CASSVSGGRADEQYF
TRBV27,-,TRBJ2-5,TGTGCCAGCAGCCCCCTCCGGGGGCGGGAGACCCAGTACTTC,CASSPLRGRETQYF
TRBV11-2,-,TRBJ2-2,TGTGCCAGCAGCCCGGGGGGGGAGCTGTTTTTT,CASSPGGELFF
TRBV7-9,-,TRBJ2-3,TGTGCCAGCACCGAACTTTTAGTAAGGGGGACAGATACGCAGTATTTT,CASTELLVRGTDTQYF
TRBV2,TRBD1,TRBJ2-1,TGTGCCAGCACGGGTGGCAGGGGGCGTTACAATGAGCAGTTCTTC,CASTGGRGRYNEQFF
TRBV13,-,TRBJ1-1,TGTGCCAGCAGCCAACAGGGCTTGGGCACTGAAGCTTTCTTT,CASSQQGLGTEAFF
TRBV25-1,-,TRBJ2-2,TGTGCCAGCAGTGAAATCCTAGCAGGCGGGGAGCTGTTTTTT,CASSEILAGGELFF